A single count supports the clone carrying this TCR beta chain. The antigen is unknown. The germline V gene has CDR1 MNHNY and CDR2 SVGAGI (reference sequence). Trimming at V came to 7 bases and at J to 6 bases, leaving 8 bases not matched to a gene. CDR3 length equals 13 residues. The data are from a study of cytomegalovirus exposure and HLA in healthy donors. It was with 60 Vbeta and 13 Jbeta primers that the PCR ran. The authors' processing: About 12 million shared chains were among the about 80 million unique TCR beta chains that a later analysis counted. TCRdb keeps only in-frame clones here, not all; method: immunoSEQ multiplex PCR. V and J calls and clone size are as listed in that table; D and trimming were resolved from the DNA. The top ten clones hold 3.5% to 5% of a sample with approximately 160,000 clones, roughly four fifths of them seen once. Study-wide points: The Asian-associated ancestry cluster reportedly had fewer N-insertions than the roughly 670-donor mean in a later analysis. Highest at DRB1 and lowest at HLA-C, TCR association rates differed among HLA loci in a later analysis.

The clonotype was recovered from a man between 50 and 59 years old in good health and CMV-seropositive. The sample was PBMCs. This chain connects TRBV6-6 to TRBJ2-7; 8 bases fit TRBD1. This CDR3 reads CASTRTGLSEQYF. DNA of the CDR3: TGTGCCAGCACCAGGACAGGGTTGAGCGAGCAGTACTTC.